Listed below are T cell receptor beta chains from one sample, sequenced in a study of cytomegalovirus exposure and HLA in healthy donors. The table came from immunoSEQ multiplex PCR; TCRdb's copy has only in-frame clones and leaves some out. The sample includes over 200,000 clones, about 90% of them seen just once. Sequenced input: PBMCs. The receptors here all came from a woman in her twenties or thirties in good health and CMV-seronegative. Both conserved end residues are part of each CDR3. A D gene is named only where the DNA matches it firmly. Some rows have no size entry. The others give once, few or many, or a class for an expanded clone.

d_gene	j_gene	v_gene	abundance	CDR3aa	CDR3nt
NA	TRBJ2-5	TRBV7-8	NA	CASSLEAVGETQYF	TGTGCCAGCAGCTTAGAAGCCGTTGGGGAGACCCAGTACTTC
NA	TRBJ1-1	TRBV6-5	NA	CASSLGVNTEAFF	TGTGCCAGCAGTTTAGGGGTGAACACTGAAGCTTTCTTT
NA	TRBJ2-7	TRBV5-6	NA	CASSFSSYEQYF	TGTGCCAGCAGCTTCTCCTCCTACGAGCAGTACTTC
NA	TRBJ1-5	TRBV7-2	NA	CASSLVSQPNQPQHF	TGTGCCAGCAGCTTAGTTTCCCAGCCAAATCAGCCCCAGCATTTT
NA	TRBJ2-7	TRBV14	few	CASSPGAAYEQYF	TGTGCCAGCAGCCCCGGGGCCGCCTACGAGCAGTACTTC
NA	TRBJ2-7	TRBV7-2	NA	CASSFPAYEQYF	TGTGCCAGCAGCTTCCCAGCATATGAGCAGTACTTC
NA	TRBJ2-7	TRBV6-4	NA	CASRWHRVYEQYF	TGTGCCAGCAGATGGCACAGAGTCTACGAGCAGTACTTC
NA	TRBJ2-1	TRBV5-1	NA	CASSLVPGLSYNEQFF	TGCGCCAGCAGCTTGGTACCCGGGTTAAGCTACAATGAGCAGTTCTTC
TRBD1	TRBJ2-1	TRBV5-4	NA	CASSLGDRARRGNEQFF	TGTGCCAGCAGCTTGGGCGACAGGGCGCGACGGGGCAATGAGCAGTTCTTC
TRBD1	TRBJ2-3	TRBV7-6	NA	CASSPRTGGSADTQYF	TGTGCCAGCAGCCCCCGGACAGGTGGGAGCGCAGATACGCAGTATTTT
NA	TRBJ1-1	TRBV6-5	once	CASSLGRAAGAFF	TGTGCCAGCAGTTTGGGCAGGGCCGCTGGGGCTTTCTTT
NA	TRBJ2-1	TRBV6-6	NA	CASSYYGGGEQFF	TGTGCCAGCAGTTACTACGGGGGCGGGGAACAGTTCTTC
TRBD2	TRBJ2-2	TRBV9	NA	CASSETSGNTGELFF	TGTGCCAGCAGCGAGACTAGCGGAAACACCGGGGAGCTGTTTTTT
NA	TRBJ2-5	TRBV9	NA	CASSVEVGQETQYF	TGTGCCAGCAGCGTAGAAGTGGGTCAAGAGACCCAGTACTTC
TRBD2	TRBJ2-3	TRBV27	NA	CASSPPGLAGFTDTQYF	TGTGCCAGCAGTCCCCCAGGACTAGCGGGTTTCACAGATACGCAGTATTTT
TRBD2	TRBJ2-2	TRBV29-1	NA	CSVERAGRNTGELFF	TGCAGCGTTGAAAGAGCGGGACGGAACACCGGGGAGCTGTTTTTT
NA	TRBJ2-3	TRBV7-3	once	CASSLLPGASTDTQYF	TGTGCCAGCAGCTTATTGCCTGGGGCCAGCACAGATACGCAGTATTTT
NA	TRBJ2-3	TRBV11-1	NA	CASSLVQGTDTQYF	TGTGCCAGCAGCTTAGTACAGGGAACAGATACGCAGTATTTT
TRBD2	TRBJ2-1	TRBV12-5	few	CASGLRTSGPISYNEQFF	TGTGCTAGTGGTTTGAGGACTAGCGGGCCGATTTCCTACAATGAGCAGTTCTTC
NA	TRBJ2-6	TRBV4-1	NA	CASSQVTFPKGSGANVLTF	TGCGCCAGCAGCCAAGTAACATTCCCCAAGGGGTCTGGGGCCAACGTCCTGACTTTC
TRBD1	TRBJ2-5	TRBV7-8	NA	CASSKRTGVEETQYF	TGTGCCAGCAGCAAACGTACAGGGGTAGAAGAGACCCAGTACTTC
NA	TRBJ1-5	TRBV18	NA	CASSPVKGNQPQHF	TGTGCCAGCTCACCAGTAAAGGGTAATCAGCCCCAGCATTTT
NA	TRBJ1-1	TRBV21-1	NA	CASSIQNRNRGRVNTEAFF	TGTGCCAGCAGCATCCAAAACCGGAACAGGGGGCGGGTGAACACTGAAGCTTTCTTT
TRBD2	TRBJ2-7	TRBV11-3	NA	CASSLVLAGGADEQYF	TGTGCCAGCAGCTTAGTTCTAGCGGGAGGGGCCGACGAGCAGTACTTC
NA	TRBJ2-1	TRBV4-2	NA	CASSQEGGSNEQFF	TGTGCCAGCAGCCAAGAGGGCGGATCCAATGAGCAGTTCTTC
NA	TRBJ2-6	TRBV4-3	NA	CASSQGSGGANVLTF	TGCGCCAGCAGCCAAGGGAGTGGTGGGGCCAACGTCCTGACTTTC
TRBD1	TRBJ2-3	TRBV29-1	NA	CSVDSGGWTYF	TGCAGCGTTGACTCAGGGGGCTGGACGTATTTT
TRBD2	TRBJ2-3	TRBV5-1	NA	CASSPDRSGLAVSTDTQYF	TGCGCCAGCAGCCCTGACCGTTCGGGGCTAGCGGTAAGCACAGATACGCAGTATTTT
TRBD2	TRBJ2-7	TRBV19	NA	CASSRTSVYYEQYF	TGTGCCAGTAGTAGGACTAGCGTCTACTACGAGCAGTACTTC
NA	TRBJ2-5	TRBV7-2	once	CASSLDRRKYF	TGTGCCAGCAGCTTAGACCGGAGGAAATACTTC
TRBD2	TRBJ2-7	TRBV28	NA	CASSLLAGVYEQYF	TGTGCCAGCAGTCTACTAGCGGGAGTGTACGAGCAGTACTTC
TRBD1	TRBJ2-5	TRBV27	NA	CASSTYRGAEETQYF	TGTGCCAGCAGTACCTACAGGGGTGCGGAAGAGACCCAGTACTTC
NA	TRBJ2-1	TRBV20-1	NA	CSALLVAEQFF	TGCAGTGCTCTATTAGTGGCTGAGCAGTTCTTC
NA	TRBJ2-1	TRBV27	NA	CASREGTVGVNEQFF	TGTGCCAGCAGGGAGGGGACAGTAGGGGTCAATGAGCAGTTCTTC
NA	TRBJ2-3	TRBV6-4	NA	CASSRTSGVGTDTQYF	TGTGCCAGCAGTCGTACCAGCGGAGTTGGCACAGATACGCAGTATTTT